These T cell receptor beta chains were read from a single sample in a study of CD8+CD57+ T cells in acquired aplastic anemia. TCRdb reprocessed the reads via MiXCR and lists one record per CDR3 protein. The sample holds some 180,000 distinct CDR3 sequences, around 63% seen once. The sequenced sample was sorted CD4+, CD8+, or CD8+CD57+ T cells (not recorded which) from PBMCs. These receptors all stem from a human donor with aplastic anemia. CDR3s include the opening cysteine and the closing phenylalanine or tryptophan. D genes are given only for firm matches. Part of the rows lack a size; the others show once, few, many or a class for expanded clones.

. | TRBJ2-3 | . | TRBV5-1 | CASSSTNPTDTQYF | TGCGCCAGCAGCTCGACTAATCCCACAGATACGCAGTATTTT
. | TRBJ2-6 | . | TRBV9 | CASSVEGLANVLTF | TGTGCCAGCAGCGTAGAGGGGTTAGCCAACGTCCTGACTTTC
. | TRBJ1-2 | many | TRBV5-5 | CASSFSGGDGYTF | TGTGCCAGCAGCTTTTCGGGCGGCGATGGCTACACCTTC
. | TRBJ1-3 | many | TRBV20-1 | CSARGDSGNTIYF | TGCAGTGCTAGAGGAGACTCTGGAAACACCATATATTTT
TRBD1 | TRBJ2-3 | . | TRBV7-2 | CASSQERLWTRGKDSTDTQYF | TGTGCCAGCAGCCAAGAACGCCTTTGGACCAGGGGGAAGGATAGCACAGATACGCAGTATTTT
. | TRBJ2-3 | . | TRBV7-6 | CASSPGTSWADTQYF | TGTGCCAGCAGCCCCGGGACAAGCTGGGCAGATACGCAGTATTTT
. | TRBJ1-5 | many | TRBV11-2 | CASSLSGNSQPQHF | TGTGCCAGCAGCTTATCAGGGAATAGTCAGCCCCAGCATTTT
TRBD2 | TRBJ2-3 | . | TRBV20-1 | CSAVAGGRGADTQYF | TGCAGTGCCGTAGCGGGGGGGCGGGGTGCAGATACGCAGTATTTT
. | TRBJ2-5 | many | TRBV6-6 | CASSSAAGELETQYF | TGTGCCAGCAGTTCGGCGGCAGGGGAGTTGGAGACCCAGTACTTC
. | TRBJ2-7 | . | TRBV7-9 | CASSFMTAYSYEQYF | TGTGCCAGCAGCTTTATGACGGCTTACTCCTACGAGCAGTACTTC
. | TRBJ1-2 | . | TRBV29-1 | CGVDQGWGYGYTF | TGCGGCGTTGACCAGGGCTGGGGCTATGGCTACACCTTC
. | TRBJ2-1 | many | TRBV15 | CATSRDMQGGGEQFF | TGTGCCACCAGCAGAGATATGCAGGGAGGAGGTGAGCAGTTCTTC
. | TRBJ1-2 | . | TRBV7-9 | CASSFLGTSIYGYTF | TGTGCCAGCAGCTTCCTTGGGACGTCGATTTATGGCTACACCTTC
. | TRBJ1-3 | . | TRBV20-1 | CSARDPRGGTIYF | TGCAGTGCTAGAGACCCACGGGGAGGCACCATATATTTT
. | TRBJ2-1 | . | TRBV5-4 | CASSLTVDNEQLF | TGTGCCAGCAGCTTGACGGTTGACAATGAGCAGCTCTTC
. | TRBJ2-5 | . | TRBV7-2 | CASSLDRFGGQYF | TGTGCCAGCAGCTTAGACCGCTTCGGAGGCCAGTACTTC
. | TRBJ1-1 | . | TRBV20-1 | CSASDRRTEAFF | TGCAGTGCTAGTGACAGGCGCACTGAAGCTTTCTTT